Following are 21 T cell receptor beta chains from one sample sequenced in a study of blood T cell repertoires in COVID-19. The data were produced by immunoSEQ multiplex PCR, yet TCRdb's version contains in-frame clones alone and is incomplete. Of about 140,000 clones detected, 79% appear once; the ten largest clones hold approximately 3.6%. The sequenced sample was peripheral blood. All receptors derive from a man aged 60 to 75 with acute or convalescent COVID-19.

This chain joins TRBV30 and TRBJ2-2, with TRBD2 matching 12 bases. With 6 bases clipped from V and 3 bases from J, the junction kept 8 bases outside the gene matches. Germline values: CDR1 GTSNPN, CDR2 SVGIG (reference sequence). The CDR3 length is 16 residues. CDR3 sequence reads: CACDSGLAGYTGELFF. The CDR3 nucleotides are TGTGCCTGTGATTCCGGACTAGCGGGATACACCGGGGAGCTGTTTTTT.

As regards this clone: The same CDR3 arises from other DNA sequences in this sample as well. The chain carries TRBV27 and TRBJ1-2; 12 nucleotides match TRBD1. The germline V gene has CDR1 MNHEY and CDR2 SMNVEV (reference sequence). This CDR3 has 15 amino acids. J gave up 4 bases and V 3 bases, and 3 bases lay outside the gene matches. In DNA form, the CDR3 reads TGTGCCAGCAGTTTGGGGACAGGGGGCATCTATGGCTACACCTTC. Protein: CASSLGTGGIYGYTF.

DNA for the CDR3: TGTGCCAGCAGCGTAGGTACTAGCGGGCATGCAATCTACGAGCAGTACTTC. Its translation: CASSVGTSGHAIYEQYF. The V and J genes are TRBV9 and TRBJ2-7; 9 bases align to TRBD2. V trimming: 0 bases; J trimming: 3 bases; junction bases outside the gene matches: 10. From germline, CDR1 is SGDLS and CDR2 YYNGEE. The CDR3 consists of 17 residues.

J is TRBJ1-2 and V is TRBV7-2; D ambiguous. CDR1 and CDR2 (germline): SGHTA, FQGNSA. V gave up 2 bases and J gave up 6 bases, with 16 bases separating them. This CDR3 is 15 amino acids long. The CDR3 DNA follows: TGTGCCAGCAGCTTAACAGAGACCTTAGCGAATGGCTACACCTTC. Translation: CASSLTETLANGYTF.

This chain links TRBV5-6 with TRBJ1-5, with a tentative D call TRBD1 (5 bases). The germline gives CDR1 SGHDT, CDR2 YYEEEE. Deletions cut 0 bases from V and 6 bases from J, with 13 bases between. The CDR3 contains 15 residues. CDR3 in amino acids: CASSLAPDRGQPQHF. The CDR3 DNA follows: TGTGCCAGCAGCTTGGCCCCAGATAGGGGTCAGCCCCAGCATTTT.

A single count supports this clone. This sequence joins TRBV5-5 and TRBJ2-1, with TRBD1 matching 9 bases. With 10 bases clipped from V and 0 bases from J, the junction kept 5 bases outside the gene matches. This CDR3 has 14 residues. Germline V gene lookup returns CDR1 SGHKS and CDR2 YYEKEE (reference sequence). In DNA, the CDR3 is TGTGCCGGACAGGGGCCCTCCTCCTACAATGAGCAGTTCTTC. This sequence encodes CAGQGPSSYNEQFF.

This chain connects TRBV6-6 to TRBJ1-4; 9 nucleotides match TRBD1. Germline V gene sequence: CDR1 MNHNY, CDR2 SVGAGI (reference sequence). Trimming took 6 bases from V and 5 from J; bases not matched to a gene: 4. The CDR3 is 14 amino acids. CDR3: CASRTDRGNEKLFF. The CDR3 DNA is TGTGCCAGCAGGACCGACAGGGGGAATGAAAAACTGTTTTTT.

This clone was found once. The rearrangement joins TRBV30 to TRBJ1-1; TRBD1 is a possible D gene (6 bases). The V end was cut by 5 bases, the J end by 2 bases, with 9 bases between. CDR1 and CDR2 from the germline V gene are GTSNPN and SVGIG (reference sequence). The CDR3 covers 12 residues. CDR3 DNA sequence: TGTGCCTGGGACAGGCCAAACACTGAAGCTTTCTTT. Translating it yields CAWDRPNTEAFF. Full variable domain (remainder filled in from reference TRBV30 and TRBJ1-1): SQTIHQWPATLVQPVGSPLSLECTVEGTSNPNLYWYRQAAGRGLQLLFYSVGIGQISSEVPQNLSASRPQDRQFILSSKKLLLSDSGFYLCAWDRPNTEAFFGQGTRLTVV.

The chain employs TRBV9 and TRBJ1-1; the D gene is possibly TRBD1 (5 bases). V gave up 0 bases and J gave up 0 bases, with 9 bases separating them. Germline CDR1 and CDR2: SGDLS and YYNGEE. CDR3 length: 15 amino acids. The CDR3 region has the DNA TGTGCCAGCAGCGTAGGGGGCATAATGAACACTGAAGCTTTCTTT. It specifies CASSVGGIMNTEAFF.

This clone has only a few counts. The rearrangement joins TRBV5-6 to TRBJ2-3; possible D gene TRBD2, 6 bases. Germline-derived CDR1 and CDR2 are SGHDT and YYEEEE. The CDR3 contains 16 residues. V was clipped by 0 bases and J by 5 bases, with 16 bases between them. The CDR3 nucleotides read TGTGCCAGCAGCTTGGTGGGCAGGCGGGGAAAAGATACGCAGTATTTT. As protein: CASSLVGRRGKDTQYF.

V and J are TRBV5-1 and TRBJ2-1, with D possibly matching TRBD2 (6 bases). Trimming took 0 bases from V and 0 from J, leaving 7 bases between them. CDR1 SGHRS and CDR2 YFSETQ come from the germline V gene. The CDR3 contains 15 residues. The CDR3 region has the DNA TGCGCCAGCAGCTTGGGGGACTCCTCCTACAATGAGCAGTTCTTC. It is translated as CASSLGDSSYNEQFF.

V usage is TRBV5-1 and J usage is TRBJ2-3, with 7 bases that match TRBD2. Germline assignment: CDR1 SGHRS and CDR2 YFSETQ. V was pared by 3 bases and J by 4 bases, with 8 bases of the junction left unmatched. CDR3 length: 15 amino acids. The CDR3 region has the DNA TGCGCCAGCAGCTCCCTAGAAGCGGGGCCAGATACGCAGTATTTT. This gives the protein CASSSLEAGPDTQYF.

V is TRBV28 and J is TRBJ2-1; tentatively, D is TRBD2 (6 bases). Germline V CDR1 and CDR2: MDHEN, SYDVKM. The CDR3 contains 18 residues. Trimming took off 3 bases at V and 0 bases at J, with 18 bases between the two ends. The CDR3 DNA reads TGTGCCAGCAGTTTGGGACTTCGGACTTCGAGCTCCTACAATGAGCAGTTCTTC. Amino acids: CASSLGLRTSSSYNEQFF.

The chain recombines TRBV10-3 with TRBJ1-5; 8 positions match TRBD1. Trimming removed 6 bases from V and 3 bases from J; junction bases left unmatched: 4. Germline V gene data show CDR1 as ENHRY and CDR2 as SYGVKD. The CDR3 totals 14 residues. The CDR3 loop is CAISPGQDNQPQHF. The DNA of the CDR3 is TGTGCCATCAGCCCGGGACAGGACAATCAGCCCCAGCATTTT.

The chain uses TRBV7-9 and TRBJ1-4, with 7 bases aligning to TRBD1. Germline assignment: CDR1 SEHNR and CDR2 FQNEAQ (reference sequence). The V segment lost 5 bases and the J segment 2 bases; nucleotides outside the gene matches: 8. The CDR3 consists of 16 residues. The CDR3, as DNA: TGTGCCAGCAGCCGGGACAGCCCAGGGACTAATGAAAAACTGTTTTTT. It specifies CASSRDSPGTNEKLFF.

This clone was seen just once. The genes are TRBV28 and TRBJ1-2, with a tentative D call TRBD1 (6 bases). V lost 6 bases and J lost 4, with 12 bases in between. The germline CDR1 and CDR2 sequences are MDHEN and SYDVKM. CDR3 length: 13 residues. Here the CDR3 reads CASSQQGPYGYTF. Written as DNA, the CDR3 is TGTGCCAGCAGCCAACAGGGTCCCTATGGCTACACCTTC.

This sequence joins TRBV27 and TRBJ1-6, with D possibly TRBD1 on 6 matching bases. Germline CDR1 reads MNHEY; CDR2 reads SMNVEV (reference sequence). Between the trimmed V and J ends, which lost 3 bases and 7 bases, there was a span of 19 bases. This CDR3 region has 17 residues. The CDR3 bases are TGTGCCAGCAGTTTCTTCCCGTCCGGGACACAGAATTCACCCCTCCACTTT. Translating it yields CASSFFPSGTQNSPLHF.

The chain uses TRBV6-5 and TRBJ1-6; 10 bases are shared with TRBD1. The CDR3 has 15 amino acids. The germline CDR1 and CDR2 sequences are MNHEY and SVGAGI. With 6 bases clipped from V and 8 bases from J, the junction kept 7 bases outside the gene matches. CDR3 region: CASRRSGTGDSPLHF. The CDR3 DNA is TGTGCCAGCAGAAGATCCGGGACAGGGGATTCACCCCTCCACTTT.

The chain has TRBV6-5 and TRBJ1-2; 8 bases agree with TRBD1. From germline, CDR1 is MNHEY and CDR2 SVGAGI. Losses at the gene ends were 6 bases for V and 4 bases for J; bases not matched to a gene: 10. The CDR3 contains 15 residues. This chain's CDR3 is CASSDGTGPLYGYTF. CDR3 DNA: TGTGCCAGCAGCGATGGGACAGGCCCTCTCTATGGCTACACCTTC.

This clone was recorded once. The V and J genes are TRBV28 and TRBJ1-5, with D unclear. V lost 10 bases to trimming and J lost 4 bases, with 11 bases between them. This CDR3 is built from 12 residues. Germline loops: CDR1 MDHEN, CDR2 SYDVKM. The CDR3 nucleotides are TGTGCCACCCGGACTGGTAATCAGCCCCAGCATTTT. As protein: CATRTGNQPQHF.

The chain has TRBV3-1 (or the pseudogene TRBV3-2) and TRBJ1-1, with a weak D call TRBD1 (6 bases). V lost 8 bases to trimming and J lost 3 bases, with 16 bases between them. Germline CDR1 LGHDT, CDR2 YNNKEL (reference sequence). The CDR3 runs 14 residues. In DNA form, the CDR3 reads TGTGCCAGCGGCGCCGGGGGGCTGGACACTGAAGCTTTCTTT. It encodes CASGAGGLDTEAFF.